A selection of T cell receptor beta chains follows, all from one sample in a study of cytomegalovirus exposure and HLA in healthy donors. This table comes from immunoSEQ multiplex PCR, and its TCRdb copy is limited to in-frame clones, with some not included. The sample lists 65,000 to 75,000 clones; nearly 95% were seen once. Material: PBMCs. The receptors stem from a man in his late teens or twenties in good health and CMV-seropositive. CDR3s include the opening cysteine and the closing phenylalanine or tryptophan. Fields, in order: clone size, D gene, V gene, J gene, CDR3 protein, CDR3 DNA. D genes are given only for firm matches. Clone size appears in some rows only: once, few, many, or a class for an expanded clone.

clone_size: .
d_call: .
v_call: TRBV2
j_call: TRBJ2-6
cdr3_aa: CASRQGNSGANVLTF
cdr3_nt: TGTGCCAGCAGGCAGGGTAACTCTGGGGCCAACGTCCTGACTTTC

clone_size: .
d_call: TRBD1
v_call: TRBV10-3
j_call: TRBJ2-1
cdr3_aa: CAISTGQGLRNEQFF
cdr3_nt: TGTGCCATCAGTACGGGACAGGGGTTACGCAATGAGCAGTTCTTC

clone_size: .
d_call: .
v_call: TRBV5-5
j_call: TRBJ2-5
cdr3_aa: CASSWTLSETQYF
cdr3_nt: TGTGCCAGCAGCTGGACATTGTCGGAGACCCAGTACTTC

clone_size: .
d_call: TRBD1
v_call: TRBV5-5
j_call: TRBJ2-5
cdr3_aa: CASSLDRGRETQYF
cdr3_nt: TGTGCCAGCAGCTTAGACAGGGGGAGAGAGACCCAGTACTTC

clone_size: .
d_call: .
v_call: TRBV5-1
j_call: TRBJ2-2
cdr3_aa: CASSLSSGPTGELFF
cdr3_nt: TGCGCCAGCAGCCTCTCGAGCGGGCCCACCGGGGAGCTGTTTTTT

clone_size: once
d_call: .
v_call: TRBV19
j_call: TRBJ1-5
cdr3_aa: CASSTYGGNNQPQHF
cdr3_nt: TGTGCCAGTAGCACATACGGGGGTAACAATCAGCCCCAGCATTTT

clone_size: .
d_call: .
v_call: TRBV6-1
j_call: TRBJ2-7
cdr3_aa: CASSDRRAYEQYF
cdr3_nt: TGTGCCAGCAGTGATCGAAGAGCCTACGAGCAGTACTTC

clone_size: few
d_call: TRBD1
v_call: TRBV7-9
j_call: TRBJ2-7
cdr3_aa: CASSLTTGVHEQYF
cdr3_nt: TGTGCCAGCAGCTTAACAACAGGGGTTCACGAGCAGTACTTC

clone_size: .
d_call: TRBD1
v_call: TRBV28
j_call: TRBJ1-2
cdr3_aa: CASSFDRDYGYTF
cdr3_nt: TGTGCCAGCAGTTTTGACAGGGACTATGGCTACACCTTC

clone_size: once
d_call: TRBD1
v_call: TRBV6-6
j_call: TRBJ2-7
cdr3_aa: CASSYLGTAQNYEQYF
cdr3_nt: TGTGCCAGCAGTTACCTCGGGACAGCCCAAAACTACGAGCAGTACTTC

clone_size: .
d_call: TRBD1
v_call: TRBV5-1
j_call: TRBJ2-7
cdr3_aa: CASSPGTAYYEQYF
cdr3_nt: TGCGCCAGCAGCCCCGGGACAGCCTACTACGAGCAGTACTTC

clone_size: .
d_call: TRBD1
v_call: TRBV4-1
j_call: TRBJ1-5
cdr3_aa: CASSQEDRGNQPQHF
cdr3_nt: TGCGCCAGCAGCCAAGAGGACAGGGGCAATCAGCCCCAGCATTTT

clone_size: .
d_call: .
v_call: TRBV6-5
j_call: TRBJ1-1
cdr3_aa: CASSLTRGTTEAFF
cdr3_nt: TGTGCCAGCAGTTTAACCAGGGGAACGACTGAAGCTTTCTTT

clone_size: .
d_call: TRBD1
v_call: TRBV28
j_call: TRBJ1-1
cdr3_aa: CASSPGDRAKTEAFF
cdr3_nt: TGTGCCAGCAGTCCCGGGGACAGAGCAAAGACTGAAGCTTTCTTT

clone_size: .
d_call: TRBD1
v_call: TRBV15
j_call: TRBJ1-3
cdr3_aa: CATSSPTGEVVNTIYF
cdr3_nt: TGTGCCACCAGCTCACCAACAGGGGAAGTGGTAAACACCATATATTTT

clone_size: .
d_call: TRBD2
v_call: TRBV5-1
j_call: TRBJ2-1
cdr3_aa: CASSLWGGSNYNEQFF
cdr3_nt: TGCGCCAGCAGCTTGTGGGGCGGGAGTAACTACAATGAGCAGTTCTTC

clone_size: once
d_call: TRBD1
v_call: TRBV6-6
j_call: TRBJ2-7
cdr3_aa: CASSRGQGVNEQYF
cdr3_nt: TGTGCCAGCAGCCGGGGACAGGGGGTAAACGAGCAGTACTTC

clone_size: once
d_call: .
v_call: TRBV28
j_call: TRBJ2-2
cdr3_aa: CASSLWREENTGELFF
cdr3_nt: TGTGCCAGCAGTTTATGGAGGGAGGAGAACACCGGGGAGCTGTTTTTT

clone_size: once
d_call: TRBD2
v_call: TRBV29-1
j_call: TRBJ2-1
cdr3_aa: CSVVSGLAGTGIFF
cdr3_nt: TGCAGCGTGGTTTCGGGACTAGCGGGGACCGGCATTTTCTTC

clone_size: once
d_call: .
v_call: TRBV5-5
j_call: TRBJ2-7
cdr3_aa: CASSLDRGGTYEQYF
cdr3_nt: TGTGCCAGCAGCTTGGACAGGGGGGGAACCTACGAGCAGTACTTC

clone_size: .
d_call: TRBD2
v_call: TRBV6-1
j_call: TRBJ2-3
cdr3_aa: CASSATIAGGGDTQYF
cdr3_nt: TGTGCCAGCAGTGCTACGATAGCGGGAGGGGGAGATACGCAGTATTTT

clone_size: .
d_call: TRBD1
v_call: TRBV10-2
j_call: TRBJ2-1
cdr3_aa: CAVGTGFSEQFF
cdr3_nt: TGCGCCGTTGGGACAGGGTTTTCTGAGCAGTTCTTC

clone_size: .
d_call: TRBD1
v_call: TRBV6-4
j_call: TRBJ2-7
cdr3_aa: CASRHDRDRAYEQYF
cdr3_nt: TGTGCCAGCAGACACGACCGGGACAGGGCCTACGAGCAGTACTTC

clone_size: .
d_call: .
v_call: TRBV7-2
j_call: TRBJ1-4
cdr3_aa: CASSSRIRGGEKLFF
cdr3_nt: TGTGCCAGCAGTTCCCGAATCCGGGGGGGGGAAAAACTGTTTTTT

clone_size: .
d_call: .
v_call: TRBV30
j_call: TRBJ2-3
cdr3_aa: CAWRVGALSDTQYF
cdr3_nt: TGTGCCTGGAGGGTGGGGGCGCTTTCAGATACGCAGTATTTT

clone_size: .
d_call: TRBD1
v_call: TRBV19
j_call: TRBJ2-3
cdr3_aa: CASSSSWGTDPDTQYF
cdr3_nt: TGTGCCAGTAGTTCATCTTGGGGGACAGATCCAGATACGCAGTATTTT

clone_size: once
d_call: TRBD2
v_call: TRBV11-2
j_call: TRBJ2-5
cdr3_aa: CASSLISGGETQYF
cdr3_nt: TGTGCCAGCAGCTTAATATCGGGAGGAGAGACCCAGTACTTC

clone_size: .
d_call: .
v_call: TRBV5-5
j_call: TRBJ2-2
cdr3_aa: CASSLVGQGGTGELFF
cdr3_nt: TGTGCCAGCAGCTTGGTAGGGCAGGGTGGCACCGGGGAGCTGTTTTTT

clone_size: .
d_call: TRBD2
v_call: TRBV7-3
j_call: TRBJ2-5
cdr3_aa: CASSPNGGASTQETQYF
cdr3_nt: TGTGCCAGCAGCCCAAACGGGGGGGCTAGCACCCAAGAGACCCAGTACTTC

clone_size: .
d_call: .
v_call: TRBV5-1
j_call: TRBJ2-5
cdr3_aa: CASRPGLESYQETQYF
cdr3_nt: TGCGCCAGCAGGCCCGGACTGGAATCGTACCAAGAGACCCAGTACTTC

clone_size: .
d_call: TRBD1
v_call: TRBV27
j_call: TRBJ2-3
cdr3_aa: CASRTGRNTQYF
cdr3_nt: TGTGCCAGCAGGACAGGGCGAAATACGCAGTATTTT

clone_size: .
d_call: .
v_call: TRBV5-1
j_call: TRBJ1-1
cdr3_aa: CASSPIQGTREAFF
cdr3_nt: TGCGCCAGCAGCCCGATACAGGGAACGAGGGAAGCTTTCTTT

clone_size: .
d_call: TRBD1
v_call: TRBV5-1
j_call: TRBJ2-5
cdr3_aa: CASSSGTGSETQYF
cdr3_nt: TGCGCCAGCAGCTCGGGGACAGGGTCGGAGACCCAGTACTTC

clone_size: once
d_call: .
v_call: TRBV6-5
j_call: TRBJ1-1
cdr3_aa: CASSLGSGGTEAFF
cdr3_nt: TGTGCCAGCAGTTTAGGTTCGGGGGGGACTGAAGCTTTCTTT

clone_size: .
d_call: .
v_call: TRBV30
j_call: TRBJ2-1
cdr3_aa: CAWARETGEQFF
cdr3_nt: TGTGCCTGGGCCCGGGAGACGGGTGAGCAGTTCTTC

clone_size: .
d_call: TRBD2
v_call: TRBV2
j_call: TRBJ2-1
cdr3_aa: CASSDRTSSYNEQFF
cdr3_nt: TGTGCCAGCAGTGACCGGACTAGCTCCTACAATGAGCAGTTCTTC

clone_size: .
d_call: .
v_call: TRBV7-7
j_call: TRBJ2-1
cdr3_aa: CASSLGRLNEQFF
cdr3_nt: TGTGCTAGCAGCTTAGGAAGACTCAATGAGCAGTTCTTC

clone_size: .
d_call: TRBD1
v_call: TRBV2
j_call: TRBJ1-1
cdr3_aa: CASGGQGYTEAFF
cdr3_nt: TGTGCCAGCGGGGGACAGGGATACACTGAAGCTTTCTTT

clone_size: .
d_call: .
v_call: TRBV28
j_call: TRBJ2-2
cdr3_aa: CASSLNYKNTGELFF
cdr3_nt: TGTGCCAGCAGTTTAAACTATAAGAACACCGGGGAGCTGTTTTTT

clone_size: .
d_call: TRBD2
v_call: TRBV9
j_call: TRBJ2-7
cdr3_aa: CASSVDSGGTYEQYF
cdr3_nt: TGTGCCAGCAGCGTAGACAGCGGGGGAACCTACGAGCAGTACTTC

clone_size: .
d_call: .
v_call: TRBV5-1
j_call: TRBJ2-3
cdr3_aa: CASSLGTNPGTDTQYF
cdr3_nt: TGCGCCAGCAGCTTAGGAACAAACCCGGGGACAGATACGCAGTATTTT

clone_size: .
d_call: TRBD1
v_call: TRBV6-1
j_call: TRBJ1-5
cdr3_aa: CASSELGDRNQPQHF
cdr3_nt: TGTGCCAGCAGTGAATTAGGGGACAGGAATCAGCCCCAGCATTTT

clone_size: .
d_call: .
v_call: TRBV14
j_call: TRBJ2-5
cdr3_aa: CASSHGLGQGIGETQYF
cdr3_nt: TGTGCCAGCAGCCATGGCCTTGGGCAGGGGATTGGAGAGACCCAGTACTTC

clone_size: .
d_call: TRBD2
v_call: TRBV27
j_call: TRBJ2-6
cdr3_aa: CASSFGLKGLLSGANVLTF
cdr3_nt: TGTGCCAGCAGTTTCGGACTCAAGGGACTACTGTCTGGGGCCAACGTCCTGACTTTC